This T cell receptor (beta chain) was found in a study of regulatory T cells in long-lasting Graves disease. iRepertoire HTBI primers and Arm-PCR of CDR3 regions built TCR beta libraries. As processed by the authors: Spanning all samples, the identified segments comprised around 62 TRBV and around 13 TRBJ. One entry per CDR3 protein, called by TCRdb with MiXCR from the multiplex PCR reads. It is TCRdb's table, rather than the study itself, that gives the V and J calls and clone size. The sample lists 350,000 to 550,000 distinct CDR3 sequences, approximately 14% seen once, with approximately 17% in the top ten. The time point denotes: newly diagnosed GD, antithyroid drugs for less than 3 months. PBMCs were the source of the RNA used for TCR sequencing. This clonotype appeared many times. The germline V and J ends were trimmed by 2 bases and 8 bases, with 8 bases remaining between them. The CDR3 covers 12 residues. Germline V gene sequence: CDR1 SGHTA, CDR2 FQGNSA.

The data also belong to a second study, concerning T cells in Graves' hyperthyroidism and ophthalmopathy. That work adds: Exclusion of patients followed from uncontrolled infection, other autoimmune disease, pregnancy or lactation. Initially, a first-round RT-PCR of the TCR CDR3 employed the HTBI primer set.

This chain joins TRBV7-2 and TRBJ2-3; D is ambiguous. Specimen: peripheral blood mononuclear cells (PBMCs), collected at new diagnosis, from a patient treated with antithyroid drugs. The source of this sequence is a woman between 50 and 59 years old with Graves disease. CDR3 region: CASSLSSGTQYF. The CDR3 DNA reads TGTGCCAGCAGCTTAAGTAGTGGTACGCAGTATTTT.